One TCR beta chain is described in this entry. Its target is not known. Treatment of the sample: roughly 19 received Ad26.COV2.S at low or high dose, single or two shots; about 5 received placebo; per-sample allocation not given. Vaccine and placebo recipients were sampled on day 63 after the first injection. The sample is drawn from a study of Ad26.COV2.S vaccination and SARS-CoV-2 variants. Only in-frame clones appear in the TCRdb table, and some are missing; sequencing was by immunoSEQ multiplex PCR. In the table there are about half a million clones, nearly 90% of which are singletons. Trimming took 5 bases from V and 1 from J, leaving 8 bases between them. CDR3 length: 13 amino acids. Study findings and constraints: Quantification of TCR breadth and depth may have yielded underestimates of total T cell responses.

The chain uses TRBV12-3 or TRBV12-4 and TRBJ1-1; no clear D gene. The source material was peripheral blood, sampled in a trial of Ad26.COV2.S vaccine versus placebo. The sequence was collected from a person between 18 and 65 years old who received the Ad26.COV2.S COVID-19 vaccine or a placebo. This CDR3 is CASSIKGNTEAFF. The DNA of the CDR3 is TGTGCCAGCAGTATAAAGGGGAACACTGAAGCTTTCTTT.